This T cell receptor beta chain originates from a study of T cell repertoires in cytomegalovirus infection. Findings and caveats of the study: Within the response measured ex vivo, HLA-C-restricted CMV-specific TCR beta clonotypes were dominant.

Trimming removed 4 bases from V and 7 bases from J, with 15 bases in between. This CDR3 region has 14 residues. Germline V gene sequence: CDR1 SGHRS, CDR2 YFSETQ. TCRdb analysed the reads with MiXCR anew, one entry per CDR3 protein. The data contain 560,000 or so distinct CDR3 sequences, approximately 16% of them seen just once; the ten biggest clones take up about 24%. There are a few counts of this clonotype. Its target is not known. This TCR came from a human donor in good health (CMV status not recorded). Some clones in this sample may be carry-over from other donors' samples. This chain joins TRBV5-1 and TRBJ1-5; weak D call: TRBD1 (6 bases). The sample taken for sequencing was CD8+ T cells from PBMCs. CDR3 sequence: CASSPRGGAQPQHF. The DNA of the CDR3 is TGCGCCAGCAGCCCAAGGGGGGGCGCCCAGCCCCAGCATTTT.